A single sample gave rise to the 15 T cell receptor beta chains below, sequenced in a study of blood T cell repertoires in COVID-19. Clones were read by immunoSEQ multiplex PCR, and TCRdb kept only the in-frame ones, dropping some. The repertoire holds approximately 330,000 clones, roughly 90% seen once, with more than 3% in the top ten. Sample: peripheral blood. The receptors originated from a woman in her fifties or sixties with active or convalescent COVID-19.

The V and J genes are TRBV7-6 and TRBJ1-1, with TRBD1 as a possible D gene (5 bases). The germline CDR1 and CDR2 sequences are SGHVS and FNYEAQ. The CDR3 covers 15 residues. V was pared by 4 bases and J by 2 bases, with 14 bases between. CDR3 amino acids: CASSSGAGYNTEAFF. Here the CDR3 DNA reads TGTGCCAGCAGCTCTGGGGCAGGGTATAACACTGAAGCTTTCTTT. Full variable domain (missing parts from reference TRBV7-6 and TRBJ1-1): GAGVSQSPRYKVTKRGQDVALRCDPISGHVSLYWYRQALGQGPEFLTYFNYEAQQDKSGLPNDRFSAERPEGSISTLTIQRTEQRDSAMYRCASSSGAGYNTEAFFGQGTRLTVV.

In DNA, the CDR3 is TGTGCCAGCTCAGACCGGGACAGGGCGTTTAATGGCTACACCTTC. Its protein is CASSDRDRAFNGYTF. This chain uses TRBV18 with TRBJ1-2; 9 nucleotides match TRBD1. After removal of 5 bases from V and 6 bases from J, the junction contained 10 bases not matched to a gene. The length of the CDR3 is 15 residues. From germline, CDR1 is KGHSH and CDR2 LQKENI. Variable domain in full (rest from reference TRBV18 and TRBJ1-2): NAGVMQNPRHLVRRRGQEARLRCSPMKGHSHVYWYRQLPEEGLKFMVYLQKENIIDESGMPKERFSAEFPKEGPSILRIQQVVRGDSAAYFCASSDRDRAFNGYTFGSGTRLTVV.

DNA for the CDR3: TGTGCCAGCAGTCGTCAGGGGGCACCGAACACCGGGGAGCTGTTTTTT. This gives the protein CASSRQGAPNTGELFF. The chain is built from TRBV7-2 and TRBJ2-2; 8 bases match TRBD1. J lost 0 bases, V lost 6 bases, and 6 bases had no gene match. This CDR3 has 16 amino acids. Looked up from germline, CDR1 is SGHTA and CDR2 is FQGNSA.

The genes are TRBV6-6 and TRBJ1-2; a possible D gene is TRBD1 (5 bases). This CDR3 comprises 13 residues. Germline CDR1 is MNHNY and CDR2 is SVGAGI (reference sequence). The V end lost 5 bases, the J end lost 4 bases, and 11 bases lay between the germline ends. CDR3 DNA: TGTGCCAGCAGTCTACAGGTGGTCTATGGCTACACCTTC. Amino acids: CASSLQVVYGYTF.

Written as DNA, the CDR3 is TGTGCCAGCAGTTACGGACAGGGCGTTCGGCAGCCCCAGCATTTT. Translating gives CASSYGQGVRQPQHF. The chain is built from TRBV6-2 or TRBV6-3 and TRBJ1-5; 8 nucleotides line up with TRBD1. CDR1 MNHEY and CDR2 SVGEGT come from the germline V gene. The V and J ends lost 2 bases and 7 bases, in that order; junction bases with no gene match: 7. The CDR3 loop spans 15 amino acids.

The chain employs TRBV27 and TRBJ2-1, with 8 bases lining up with TRBD1. The CDR3 has 14 residues. CDR1 and CDR2 from the germline V gene are MNHEY and SMNVEV (reference sequence). V gave up 5 bases and J gave up 10 bases; unmatched junction bases: 10. The CDR3 DNA reads as TGTGCCAGCAGTCCTGGGGTGGGACAGGACGAGCAGTTCTTC. Its protein is CASSPGVGQDEQFF.

This clone was recorded only once. This chain uses TRBV7-2 with TRBJ2-7, with 11 nucleotides matching TRBD2. J gave up 5 bases and V 1 base, and 7 bases lay outside the gene matches. Germline V gene lookup returns CDR1 SGHTA and CDR2 FQGNSA. This CDR3 is built from 16 residues. The CDR3: CASSLVGTSGGHEQYF. DNA for the CDR3: TGTGCCAGCAGCTTAGTCGGGACTAGCGGAGGCCACGAGCAGTACTTC.

This clone was counted many times. The chain combines TRBV29-1 with TRBJ1-2; maybe TRBD1 (5 bases). The V gene's germline CDR1 is SQVTM and CDR2 ANQGSEA. This CDR3 is built from 14 residues. The CDR3 spells CTVEVAGANYGYTF. As DNA, the CDR3 is TGCACCGTGGAAGTGGCGGGGGCTAACTATGGCTACACCTTC.

This clone was seen a handful of times. The rearrangement joins TRBV5-4 to TRBJ2-5; TRBD2 matches at 9 bases. The V gene end was trimmed by 4 bases and the J gene end by 5 bases; junction bases not matched to a gene: 12. The CDR3 has 16 residues. The V gene's germline CDR1 is SGHNT and CDR2 YYREEE (reference sequence). CDR3 bases: TGTGCCAGCAGCCAGAGGGCGGGAGGGCCGAGGGAGACCCAGTACTTC. Residues: CASSQRAGGPRETQYF. Full variable domain (rest looked up from reference TRBV5-4 and TRBJ2-5): ETGVTQSPTHLIKTRGQQVTLRCSSQSGHNTVSWYQQALGQGPQFIFQYYREEENGRGNFPPRFSGLQFPNYSSELNVNALELDDSALYLCASSQRAGGPRETQYFGPGTRLLVL.

The chain carries TRBV7-9 and TRBJ2-7; D is unresolved. Germline lookup yields CDR1 SEHNR and CDR2 FQNEAQ (reference sequence). This CDR3 is built from 12 residues. V lost 6 bases to trimming and J lost 3 bases, with 9 bases between them. This CDR3 reads CASSFLGYEQYF. The DNA of the CDR3 is TGTGCCAGCAGTTTCCTCGGCTACGAGCAGTACTTC.

V and J are TRBV12-3 or TRBV12-4 and TRBJ2-7, with a tentative D call TRBD1 (6 bases). V was cut by 7 bases and J by 3 bases, with 10 bases left in between. This CDR3 contains 12 residues. Here the CDR3 DNA reads TGTGCCAGCACCCTGACAGGCTACGAGCAGTACTTC. It specifies CASTLTGYEQYF.

This chain uses TRBV24-1 with TRBJ1-5; maybe TRBD1 (6 bases). Trimming shortened V by 9 bases and J by 4 bases, and 9 bases separated the two germline ends. The CDR3 sequence is 12 residues long. Germline V gene lookup returns CDR1 KGHDR and CDR2 SFDVKD. The CDR3 is CATGGGNQPQHF. CDR3 DNA sequence: TGTGCCACCGGGGGCGGAAATCAGCCCCAGCATTTT.

The chain carries TRBV10-3 and TRBJ1-1; D is perhaps TRBD1 (6 bases). The V gene's germline CDR1 is ENHRY and CDR2 SYGVKD. Trimming cost V 6 bases and J 1 base, with 15 bases left between them. The CDR3 contains 15 residues. This chain's CDR3 is CAIRVPGQPNTEAFF. The CDR3 DNA reads TGTGCCATCAGGGTTCCGGGACAACCGAACACTGAAGCTTTCTTT.

The chain links TRBV6-4 to TRBJ2-5, with TRBD1 identical over 9 bases. Unmatched junction bases numbered 4, after V lost 5 bases and J lost 3 bases. The length of the CDR3 is 14 residues. Looked up from germline, CDR1 is MRHNA and CDR2 is SNTAGT. The CDR3 bases are TGTGCCAGCAGTCCGACAGGGGGAGAAGAGACCCAGTACTTC. Protein: CASSPTGGEETQYF.

This chain joins TRBV3-1 (or the pseudogene TRBV3-2) and TRBJ2-4, with 12 bases fitting TRBD2. CDR3 length equals 21 residues. V trimming: 0 bases; J trimming: 0 bases; junction bases outside the gene matches: 12. Germline CDR1 reads LGHDT; CDR2 reads YNNKEL (reference sequence). The CDR3 here is CASSQDRRTSGIWAAKNIQYF. The CDR3 DNA follows: TGTGCCAGCAGCCAAGACCGGAGGACTAGCGGGATTTGGGCAGCCAAAAACATTCAGTACTTC.